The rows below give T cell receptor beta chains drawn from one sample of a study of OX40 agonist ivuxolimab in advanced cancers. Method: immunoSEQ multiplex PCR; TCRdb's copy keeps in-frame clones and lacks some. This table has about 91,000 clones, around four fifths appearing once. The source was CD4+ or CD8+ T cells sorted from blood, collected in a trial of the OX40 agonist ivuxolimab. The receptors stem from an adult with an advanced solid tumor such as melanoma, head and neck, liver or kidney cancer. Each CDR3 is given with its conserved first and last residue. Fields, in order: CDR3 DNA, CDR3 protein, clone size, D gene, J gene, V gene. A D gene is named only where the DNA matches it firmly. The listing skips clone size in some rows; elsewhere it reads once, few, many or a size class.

CDR3 DNA: TGTGCCATCAGTGAGACCCAACCTAGCAATCAGCCCCAGCATTTT; CDR3 protein: CAISETQPSNQPQHF; clone size: .; D gene: .; J gene: TRBJ1-5; V gene: TRBV10-3
CDR3 DNA: TGCGCCAGCAGCTTGGCGAGGGGATCGTACGAGCAGTACTTC; CDR3 protein: CASSLARGSYEQYF; clone size: .; D gene: .; J gene: TRBJ2-7; V gene: TRBV5-1
CDR3 DNA: TGTGCCAGCTCACCACCGAGGGGGGGACCCATCTCTGGGGCCAACGTCCTGACTTTC; CDR3 protein: CASSPPRGGPISGANVLTF; clone size: .; D gene: .; J gene: TRBJ2-6; V gene: TRBV18
CDR3 DNA: TGTGCCAGCAGCTTAGCCCTGGGACATTCCTATGGCTACACCTTC; CDR3 protein: CASSLALGHSYGYTF; clone size: .; D gene: .; J gene: TRBJ1-2; V gene: TRBV7-9
CDR3 DNA: TGCAGCGTAAGACAGGTCATGAACACTGAAGCTTTCTTT; CDR3 protein: CSVRQVMNTEAFF; clone size: few; D gene: .; J gene: TRBJ1-1; V gene: TRBV29-1
CDR3 DNA: TGTGCCAGCAACCGAGGGCAACAGGGCAGGAACACTGAAGCTTTCTTT; CDR3 protein: CASNRGQQGRNTEAFF; clone size: .; D gene: .; J gene: TRBJ1-1; V gene: TRBV6-6
CDR3 DNA: TGCGCCAGCAGCTTCTACAGCTATGGCTACACCTTC; CDR3 protein: CASSFYSYGYTF; clone size: .; D gene: .; J gene: TRBJ1-2; V gene: TRBV5-1
CDR3 DNA: TGCAGCGTTGAGGAAGAGACCCAGTACTTC; CDR3 protein: CSVEEETQYF; clone size: .; D gene: .; J gene: TRBJ2-5; V gene: TRBV29-1
CDR3 DNA: TGTGCCAGCAGCAGGACAGGGACGGGTGGCTACACCTTC; CDR3 protein: CASSRTGTGGYTF; clone size: .; D gene: TRBD1; J gene: TRBJ1-2; V gene: TRBV9
CDR3 DNA: TGTGCCAGCAGCCAAGAGGTTCGGGCAGAGAATGGTTCACCCCTCCACTTT; CDR3 protein: CASSQEVRAENGSPLHF; clone size: .; D gene: .; J gene: TRBJ1-6; V gene: TRBV4-2
CDR3 DNA: TGTGCCAGCAGTGAACAGGGCGGATACCCCCCCACTGAAGCTTTCTTT; CDR3 protein: CASSEQGGYPPTEAFF; clone size: .; D gene: .; J gene: TRBJ1-1; V gene: TRBV25-1
CDR3 DNA: TGCGCCAGCAGCTCGGAGACAGGGTCGGATGGCTACACCTTC; CDR3 protein: CASSSETGSDGYTF; clone size: .; D gene: TRBD1; J gene: TRBJ1-2; V gene: TRBV5-1
CDR3 DNA: TGTGCCATCAGTGGTCAGGGGGTCTCCGAGCAGTACTTC; CDR3 protein: CAISGQGVSEQYF; clone size: .; D gene: TRBD1; J gene: TRBJ2-7; V gene: TRBV10-3